What follows are 26 T cell receptor beta chains derived from one specimen sequenced in a study of T cell changes during pregnancy in multiple sclerosis. Here immunoSEQ multiplex PCR was the method, and the copy in TCRdb shows in-frame clones only, minus some. The table lists 30,000 to 45,000 clones, about 91% of them singletons. The starting material was CD8+ T cells from peripheral blood mononuclear cells, obtained before pregnancy. All receptors derive from a female donor with multiple sclerosis, enrolled in a pregnancy study.

This chain uses TRBV13 with TRBJ2-1, with 10 bases matching TRBD2. V lost 8 bases to trimming and J lost 7 bases; unmatched junction nucleotides: 8. This CDR3 has 14 residues. From germline, CDR1 is PRHDT and CDR2 FYEKMQ (reference sequence). The CDR3 coding sequence is TGTGCCAGCGATACTAGCGGGGACCCAAATGAGCAGTTCTTC. This translates into CASDTSGDPNEQFF.

This chain uses TRBV27 with TRBJ1-2, with D unresolved. This CDR3 is built from 17 residues. V shed 5 bases and J shed 2 bases, with 21 bases lying between them. Germline CDR1 is MNHEY and CDR2 is SMNVEV (reference sequence). The CDR3 DNA is TGTGCCAGCAGTCCCGCTCTATCCGACGGAGCCAACTATGGCTACACCTTC. Its protein is CASSPALSDGANYGYTF.

This chain links TRBV30 with TRBJ2-1; D perhaps matches TRBD2 (5 bases). This CDR3 region has 14 residues. CDR1 is GTSNPN and CDR2 is SVGIG in the germline V gene (reference sequence). CDR3 DNA: TGTGCATCTGAGGGCCCCCCTCGATACAATGAGCAGTTCTTC. It translates to CASEGPPRYNEQFF.

The rearrangement joins TRBV15 to TRBJ1-6; D not certain. CDR1 and CDR2 (germline): LNHNV, YYDKDF (reference sequence). Trimming pared 2 bases from V and 14 bases from J, leaving 13 bases between. CDR3 length: 13 amino acids. This CDR3 is CATSRRTGVTLHF. CDR3 coding DNA: TGTGCCACCAGCAGACGGACTGGGGTGACCCTCCACTTT.

This clone appeared a single time. The chain recombines TRBV11-3 with TRBJ2-5; TRBD2 might be the D (6 bases). The V end lost 4 bases, the J end lost 1 base, and 22 bases lay between the germline ends. Germline V lookup: CDR1 SGHNT, CDR2 YENEEA. The CDR3 extends over 18 amino acids. As DNA, the CDR3 is TGTGCCAGCAGCTCTATCGGACTACCCGGAGACAGCCAAGAGACCCAGTACTTC. Its translation is CASSSIGLPGDSQETQYF. Based on the CDR3 plus reference TRBV11-3 and TRBJ2-5, the full variable domain is EAGVVQSPRYKIIEKKQPVAFWCNPISGHNTLYWYLQNLGQGPELLIRYENEEAVDDSQLPKDRFSAERLKGVDSTLKIQPAELGDSAVYLCASSSIGLPGDSQETQYFGPGTRLLVL.

J is TRBJ2-7 and V is TRBV28, with D possibly matching TRBD2 (5 bases). The germline V gene has CDR1 MDHEN and CDR2 SYDVKM. V shed 10 bases and J shed 7 bases, with 17 bases lying between them. The CDR3 runs to 12 residues. The CDR3, as DNA: TGTGCCACCTATAGCGCCTTTGGGGAGCAGTACTTC. Encoded protein: CATYSAFGEQYF.

J is TRBJ1-3 and V is TRBV6-5; D gene unclear. With 5 bases removed from V and 4 bases from J, the gap between germline ends came to 12 bases. This CDR3 has 14 residues. CDR1 and CDR2 from the germline V gene are MNHEY and SVGAGI. The CDR3 nucleotides read TGTGCCAGCAGTGAAGTGGGAGGCGGAAACACCATATATTTT. The encoded protein is CASSEVGGGNTIYF.

The rearrangement uses TRBV7-9 and TRBJ2-7; 7 nucleotides line up with TRBD2. The CDR3 runs to 16 residues. The V and J ends lost 5 bases and 3 bases, in that order; junction bases with no gene match: 13. CDR1 is SEHNR, CDR2 FQNEAQ, per germline (reference sequence). The CDR3 DNA reads TGTGCCAGCAGCCCCCGGGGAGGGCCGGGTCGCTACGAGCAGTACTTC. Translating gives CASSPRGGPGRYEQYF.

The rearrangement joins TRBV6-6 to TRBJ2-2, with TRBD1 matching over 9 bases. The V gene's germline CDR1 is MNHNY and CDR2 SVGAGI (reference sequence). The CDR3 spans 14 residues. J gave up 7 bases and V 6 bases, and 6 bases lay outside the gene matches. CDR3 loop: CASRDRGSGGELFF. CDR3 DNA sequence: TGTGCCAGCAGGGACAGGGGCAGTGGCGGGGAGCTGTTTTTT.

This chain uses TRBV7-9 with TRBJ2-3; 7 bases align to TRBD2. V shed 5 bases, J shed 6 bases, and the junction held 14 bases outside the gene matches. CDR3 length equals 16 residues. Germline CDR1 SEHNR, CDR2 FQNEAQ (reference sequence). CDR3 DNA: TGTGCCAGCAGCACCCCGGGGGGTTTATTCCCCGATACGCAGTATTTT. This sequence encodes CASSTPGGLFPDTQYF.

The chain couples TRBV6-5 to TRBJ2-3; maybe TRBD1 (6 bases). The V and J ends lost 4 bases and 4 bases respectively, with 12 bases between them. Germline lookup yields CDR1 MNHEY and CDR2 SVGAGI. CDR3 length: 14 amino acids. The CDR3 protein is CASSSWTDADTQYF. DNA for the CDR3: TGTGCCAGCAGTTCCTGGACAGATGCAGATACGCAGTATTTT.

The chain combines TRBV13 with TRBJ1-3; D gene unclear. Germline CDR1 and CDR2: PRHDT and FYEKMQ (reference sequence). The CDR3 spans 13 residues. V dropped 7 bases and J dropped 3 bases, with 10 bases sitting between them. The chain's CDR3 is CASNRFGGNTIYF. The CDR3 bases are TGTGCCAGCAATCGTTTCGGTGGAAACACCATATATTTT. The full variable domain, with the rest looked up from reference TRBV13 and TRBJ1-3, is AAGVIQSPRHLIKEKRETATLKCYPIPRHDTVYWYQQGPGQDPQFLISFYEKMQSDKGSIPDRFSAQQFSDYHSELNMSSLELGDSALYFCASNRFGGNTIYFGEGSWLTVV.

The rearrangement uses TRBV2 and TRBJ2-3; TRBD2 is a possible D gene (6 bases). The CDR3 has 16 residues. V lost 1 base and J 0 bases, leaving 11 bases between the germline ends. The germline CDR1 and CDR2 sequences are SNHLY and FYNNEI. The CDR3 spells CASSEGASESTDTQYF. As DNA, the CDR3 is TGTGCCAGCAGTGAAGGGGCTAGCGAGAGCACAGATACGCAGTATTTT.

J is TRBJ1-1 and V is TRBV27; the D gene is possibly TRBD1 (5 bases). Germline V gene lookup returns CDR1 MNHEY and CDR2 SMNVEV (reference sequence). V dropped 2 bases and J dropped 4 bases, with 11 bases sitting between them. CDR3 length equals 14 residues. The CDR3 DNA is TGTGCCAGCAGTTTACTAGGGGCGTCCACTGAAGCTTTCTTT. Residues: CASSLLGASTEAFF.

The genes are TRBV19 and TRBJ2-7; D perhaps matches TRBD2 (6 bases). Trimming removed 4 bases at V and 2 bases at J, with 12 bases between. The V gene's germline CDR1 is LNHDA and CDR2 SQIVND (reference sequence). This CDR3 region has 14 residues. The DNA of the CDR3 is TGTGCCAGTAGTAGGCAGGGAGGCACCTACGAGCAGTACTTC. Its protein product is CASSRQGGTYEQYF. Complete variable domain (other parts from reference TRBV19 and TRBJ2-7): DGGITQSPKYLFRKEGQNVTLSCEQNLNHDAMYWYRQDPGQGLRLIYYSQIVNDFQKGDIAEGYSVSREKKESFPLTVTSAQKNPTAFYLCASSRQGGTYEQYFGPGTRLTVT.

This chain connects TRBV9 to TRBJ2-1, with 10 bases fitting TRBD2. The CDR3 is 17 residues long. The trim removed 0 bases at V and 7 bases at J, leaving 10 bases unmatched. CDR1 SGDLS and CDR2 YYNGEE come from the germline V gene. The CDR3 sequence is CASSVDRAGGPQNEQFF. The DNA of the CDR3 is TGTGCCAGCAGCGTAGACAGAGCGGGAGGGCCGCAAAATGAGCAGTTCTTC.

CDR3 residues: CASSPTVNDEKLFF. The CDR3 DNA reads TGTGCCAGCAGCCCGACAGTAAATGATGAAAAACTGTTTTTT. The chain is built from TRBV7-9 and TRBJ1-4; possibly TRBD1 for D (5 bases). This CDR3 spans 14 amino acids. With 5 bases removed from V and 6 bases from J, the gap between germline ends came to 13 bases. Germline V gene data show CDR1 as SEHNR and CDR2 as FQNEAQ (reference sequence).

The rearrangement links TRBV4-3 to TRBJ2-7; 8 nucleotides align to TRBD2. This CDR3 is 17 amino acids long. After removal of 1 base from V and 5 bases from J, the junction contained 13 bases not matched to a gene. The germline gives CDR1 LGHNA, CDR2 YSLEER. The CDR3 DNA reads TGCGCCAGCAGCCAAGTGCTGGAAGCGGGAGAAAGGAACGAGCAGTACTTC. As protein: CASSQVLEAGERNEQYF.

The chain combines TRBV7-9 with TRBJ2-7; D possibly corresponds to TRBD1 (6 bases). The CDR3 length is 13 residues. V was trimmed by 5 bases and J by 2 bases, leaving 10 bases between them. Germline V gives CDR1 SEHNR, CDR2 FQNEAQ (reference sequence). The CDR3 loop is CASSKAGAYEQYF. The CDR3 DNA reads TGTGCCAGCAGCAAAGCAGGGGCCTACGAGCAGTACTTC. The full variable domain, its missing parts supplied by reference TRBV7-9 and TRBJ2-7, is DTGVSQNPRHKITKRGQNVTFRCDPISEHNRLYWYRQTLGQGPEFLTYFQNEAQLEKSRLLSDRFSAERPKGSFSTLEIQRTEQGDSAMYLCASSKAGAYEQYFGPGTRLTVT.

V gene TRBV7-9 combines with J gene TRBJ2-5, with 10 nucleotides matching TRBD2. Germline CDR1 reads SEHNR; CDR2 reads FQNEAQ (reference sequence). There are 15 residues in the CDR3. V was pared by 3 bases and J by 3 bases, with 4 bases of the junction left unmatched. CDR3 loop: CASSFLSGREETQYF. DNA of the CDR3: TGTGCCAGCAGCTTCCTAAGCGGGAGGGAAGAGACCCAGTACTTC.

The CDR3 loop is CASSWQGGRGYTF. As DNA, the CDR3 is TGTGCCAGCAGTTGGCAGGGGGGAAGGGGCTACACCTTC. The chain employs TRBV27 and TRBJ1-2; TRBD1 aligns across 7 bases. Germline assignment: CDR1 MNHEY and CDR2 SMNVEV (reference sequence). V trimming: 4 bases; J trimming: 8 bases; junction bases outside the gene matches: 7. The CDR3 consists of 13 residues.

This clone was counted a few times. The rearrangement joins TRBV13 to TRBJ1-2; 9 nucleotides match TRBD1. The CDR3 length is 15 residues. Trimming took 7 bases from V and 3 from J; bases not matched to a gene: 9. CDR1 and CDR2 (germline): PRHDT, FYEKMQ (reference sequence). CDR3 sequence (DNA): TGTGCCAGCACCGCCGGGGACAGGGCGGACTATGGCTACACCTTC. This gives the protein CASTAGDRADYGYTF. Using reference TRBV13 and TRBJ1-2 for the parts outside the CDR3, the full variable domain is AAGVIQSPRHLIKEKRETATLKCYPIPRHDTVYWYQQGPGQDPQFLISFYEKMQSDKGSIPDRFSAQQFSDYHSELNMSSLELGDSALYFCASTAGDRADYGYTFGSGTRLTVV.

This clone was picked up one time. V is TRBV4-3 and J is TRBJ2-2; 11 bases fit TRBD2. The ends lost 2 bases at V and 1 base at J; junction bases unmatched: 6. The CDR3 covers 18 residues. Germline V gives CDR1 LGHNA, CDR2 YSLEER. CDR3 DNA sequence: TGCGCCAGCAGCCAACCCGGGACTAGCGGAGAGAACACCGGGGAGCTGTTTTTT. It encodes CASSQPGTSGENTGELFF.

The chain joins TRBV18 to TRBJ1-2; D is uncertain. The length of the CDR3 is 15 residues. V dropped 3 bases and J dropped 5 bases, with 16 bases sitting between them. Looked up from germline, CDR1 is KGHSH and CDR2 is LQKENI. CDR3 in DNA: TGTGCCAGCTCACCCCCGGACGGAACGGGGTATGGCTACACCTTC. This encodes CASSPPDGTGYGYTF.

The table lists this clone with a count of one. V gene TRBV29-1 combines with J gene TRBJ2-5; possibly TRBD2 for D (6 bases). TRBJ2-7 explains the end of the DNA better; the J call may be wrong. There are 13 residues in the CDR3. The germline V gene encodes CDR1 SQVTM and CDR2 ANQGSEA. The CDR3 reads CSVEPEAGNEQYF. The CDR3 DNA follows: TGCAGCGTTGAACCCGAAGCGGGTAACGAGCAGTACTTC.

Worth noting for this clone: The junction differs from germline at one of its ends, possibly a read error. The J gene is TRBJ2-7, the V gene TRBV27; 7 nucleotides match TRBD2. Per germline, CDR1 MNHEY and CDR2 SMNVEV (reference sequence). The CDR3 has 15 residues. The CDR3 region is CASSLSASGGDEQYF. CDR3 in DNA: TGTGCCAGCAGTCTATCCGCGTCGGGGGGTGACGAGCAGTACTTC.